This T cell receptor (beta chain) comes out of a study of T cells expressing NK-cell markers. Study context: Among eight sequenced donors, seven carried HCMV seropositivity while one was seronegative. Study results and limitations: Four of the donors also had these clonotypes leading their CD3+CD56-NKG2C+ fraction.

There are 14 residues in the CDR3. Germline lookup yields CDR1 DFQATT and CDR2 SNEGSKA (reference sequence). As for this clonotype: Its antigen is unidentified.

TCRdb reprocessed the 5' RACE reads and stores each CDR3 protein as one record, lacking DNA. The sample totals more than 250,000 distinct CDR3 sequences. This TCR came from a man aged 18 to 35 in good health. This chain links TRBV20-1 with TRBJ1-5. Material: blood T cells: a sorted CD56 or NKG2C T cell subset, CD4+ or CD8+ T cells, or bulk PBMC T cells (not recorded which). CDR3 residues: CSAPSPGTVQPQHF.